The entry below gives a single T cell receptor (beta chain) sequence along with its context. Patients had urothelial carcinoma that was locally advanced or metastatic. Generated by immunoSEQ multiplex PCR, the TCRdb table keeps only in-frame clones and is missing some. The sample has approximately 52,000 clones; about 72% are singletons. CDR3 length: 16 residues. Unmatched junction bases numbered 11, after V lost 6 bases and J lost 6 bases. CDR1 is MDHEN, CDR2 SYDVKM, per germline. The data stem from a study of PD-L1 blockade in urothelial cancer. Study-wide context: Bladder-origin urothelial cancer in males described about 85% of the 29 patients. From 0 to 3 prior chemotherapy regimens had been given to the patients.

Sequences were derived from PBMCs, sampled around atezolizumab (anti-PD-L1) treatment. This chain links TRBV28 with TRBJ2-2, with TRBD1 matching 9 bases. This TCR derives from a man between 65 and 85 years old with urothelial cancer. This CDR3 reads CASRLDRGGSAGELFF. CDR3 nucleotide sequence: TGTGCCAGCAGGCTCGACAGGGGGGGATCTGCCGGGGAGCTGTTTTTT.